The entry that follows covers one TCR beta chain sequence. The source of the sample is a study of blood T cell repertoires in COVID-19. Germline CDR1 LNHDA, CDR2 SQIVND (reference sequence). Between the trimmed V and J ends, which lost 3 bases and 3 bases, there was a span of 12 bases. This CDR3 has 15 residues. Some clones are missing from TCRdb's copy, which holds only in-frame ones; the method was immunoSEQ multiplex PCR. In the table there are tens of thousands of clones, roughly 92% of which are singletons. The sequence was obtained from a woman aged 60-70 years with active COVID-19. Sequencing used peripheral blood. The chain carries TRBV19 and TRBJ2-1; D ambiguous. CDR3 loop: CASSMAQVSYNEQFF. CDR3 nucleotide sequence: TGTGCCAGTAGTATGGCCCAAGTAAGCTACAATGAGCAGTTCTTC. Full variable domain (remainder filled in from reference TRBV19 and TRBJ2-1): DGGITQSPKYLFRKEGQNVTLSCEQNLNHDAMYWYRQDPGQGLRLIYYSQIVNDFQKGDIAEGYSVSREKKESFPLTVTSAQKNPTAFYLCASSMAQVSYNEQFFGPGTRLTVL.